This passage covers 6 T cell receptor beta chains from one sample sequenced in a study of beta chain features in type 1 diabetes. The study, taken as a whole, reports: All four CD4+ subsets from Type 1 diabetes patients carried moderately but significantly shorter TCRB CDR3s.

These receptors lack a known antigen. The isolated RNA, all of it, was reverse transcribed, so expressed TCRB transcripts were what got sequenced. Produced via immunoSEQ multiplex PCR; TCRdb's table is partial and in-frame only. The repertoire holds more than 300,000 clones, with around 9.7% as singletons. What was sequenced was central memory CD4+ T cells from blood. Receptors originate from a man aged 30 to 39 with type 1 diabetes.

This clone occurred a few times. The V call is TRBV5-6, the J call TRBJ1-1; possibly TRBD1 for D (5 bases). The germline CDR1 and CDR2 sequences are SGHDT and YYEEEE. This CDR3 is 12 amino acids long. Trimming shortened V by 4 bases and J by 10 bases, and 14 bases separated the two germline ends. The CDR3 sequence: CASSLTESAAFF. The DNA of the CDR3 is TGTGCCAGCAGCCTGACAGAGTCAGCAGCTTTCTTT.

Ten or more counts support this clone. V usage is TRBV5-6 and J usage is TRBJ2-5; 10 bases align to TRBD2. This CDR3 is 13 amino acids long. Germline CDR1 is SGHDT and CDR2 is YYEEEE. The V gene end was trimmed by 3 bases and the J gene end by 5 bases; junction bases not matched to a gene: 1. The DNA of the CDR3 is TGTGCCAGCAGCTCGACTAGCGGGGAGACCCAGTACTTC. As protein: CASSSTSGETQYF.

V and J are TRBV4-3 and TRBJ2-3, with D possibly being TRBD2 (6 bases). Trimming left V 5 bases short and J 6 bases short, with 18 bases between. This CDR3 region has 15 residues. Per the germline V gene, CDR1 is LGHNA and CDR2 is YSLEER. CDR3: CASSEFGGLGDTQYF. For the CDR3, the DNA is TGCGCCAGCAGCGAGTTCGGGGGTTTAGGGGATACGCAGTATTTT.

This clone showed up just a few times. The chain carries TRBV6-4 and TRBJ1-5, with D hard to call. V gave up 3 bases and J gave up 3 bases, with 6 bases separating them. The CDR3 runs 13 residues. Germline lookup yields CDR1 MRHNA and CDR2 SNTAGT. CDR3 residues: CASSEGINQPQHF. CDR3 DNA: TGTGCCAGCAGTGAGGGCATCAATCAGCCCCAGCATTTT.

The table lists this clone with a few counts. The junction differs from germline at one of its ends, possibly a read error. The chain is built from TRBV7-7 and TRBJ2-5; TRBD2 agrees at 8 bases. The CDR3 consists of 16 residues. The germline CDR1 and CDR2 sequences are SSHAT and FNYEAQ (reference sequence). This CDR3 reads CASSPSGRGGKETQYF. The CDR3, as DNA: TGTGCTAGCAGCCCGTCCGGCCGGGGGGGAAAAGAGACCCAGTACTTC.

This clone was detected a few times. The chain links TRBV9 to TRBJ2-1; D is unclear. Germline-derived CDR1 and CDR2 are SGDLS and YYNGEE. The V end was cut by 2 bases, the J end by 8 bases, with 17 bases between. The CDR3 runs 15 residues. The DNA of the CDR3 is TGTGCCAGCAGCGTTGAGACGTTAAGGGTCGATGAGCAGTTCTTC. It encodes CASSVETLRVDEQFF.